The T cell receptor (beta chain) under discussion was sequenced for a study of blood T cell repertoires in COVID-19. Study-level information: Both acute and convalescent COVID-19 samples were obtained from the United States, Italy and Spain. T cells, B-cell-depleted T cells, or PBMCs supplied cDNA or gDNA.

Per the study methods: Nucleated cell counts were estimated from reference gene primer amplification. Sequencing used immunoSEQ multiplex PCR; TCRdb keeps in-frame clones, though not all of them. From that table come the V and J calls and clone size; the DNA was used to work out D and trimming. The sample yields about 110,000 clones, approximately 80% seen once. CDR3 length: 15 amino acids. V dropped 0 bases and J dropped 0 bases, with 8 bases sitting between them. Germline-derived CDR1 and CDR2 are MNHEY and SVGAGI. This clonotype was sampled from a woman aged 60-75 years with acute or convalescent COVID-19. The rearrangement joins TRBV6-5 to TRBJ2-5, with D possibly being TRBD1 (5 bases). Specimen: peripheral blood. Here the CDR3 reads CASSYSQGDQETQYF. CDR3 bases: TGTGCCAGCAGTTACTCCCAAGGGGACCAAGAGACCCAGTACTTC.